This T cell receptor beta chain came from a study of radiation and T cells in renal cell carcinoma. The study, taken as a whole, reports: Without pretreatment biopsies, baseline tumor clonotype presence was undetermined.

Sequencing was performed with immunoSEQ multiplex PCR; in TCRdb, only in-frame clones are kept and a portion is missing. The sample has about 91,000 clones, 70% to 85% seen once; the top ten hold more than 5.5%. The germline V gene has CDR1 LNHDA and CDR2 SQIVND (reference sequence). The V end lost 2 bases, the J end lost 4 bases, and 18 bases lay between the germline ends. The CDR3 is 17 amino acids. This clone was recorded only once. Antigen: not known. Indicated time point: baseline pretreatment blood. Treatment reported: 15 Gy SBRT to primary tumor, nephrectomy 4 weeks later. Serial blood draws occurred at baseline and 2 and 4 weeks post-SBRT. This renal cell carcinoma was of the clear cell type.

The TCR originated in a man in his fifties or sixties with renal cell carcinoma. This chain connects TRBV19 to TRBJ1-5; no clear D gene. The sequencing here drew on blood, taken from a patient whose treatment included radiotherapy and nephrectomy. The CDR3 region is CASSINPWSLINQPQHF. CDR3 sequence (DNA): TGTGCCAGTAGTATAAACCCTTGGAGTTTGATAAATCAGCCCCAGCATTTT.